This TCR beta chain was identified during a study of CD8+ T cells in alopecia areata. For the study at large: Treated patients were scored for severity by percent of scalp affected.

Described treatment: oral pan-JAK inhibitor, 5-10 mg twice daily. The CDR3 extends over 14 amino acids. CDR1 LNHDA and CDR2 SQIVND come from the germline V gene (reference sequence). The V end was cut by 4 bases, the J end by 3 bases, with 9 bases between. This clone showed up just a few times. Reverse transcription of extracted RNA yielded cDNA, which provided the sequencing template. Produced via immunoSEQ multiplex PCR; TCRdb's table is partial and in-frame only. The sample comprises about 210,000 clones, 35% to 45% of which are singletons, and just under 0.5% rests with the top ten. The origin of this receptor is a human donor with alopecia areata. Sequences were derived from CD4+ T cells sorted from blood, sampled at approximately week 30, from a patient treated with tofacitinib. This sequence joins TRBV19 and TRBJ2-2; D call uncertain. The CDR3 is CASSTGPHTGELFF. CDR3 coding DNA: TGTGCCAGTAGTACCGGGCCCCACACCGGGGAGCTGTTTTTT.